This paragraph reports one TCR beta chain. What it binds is unknown. The naive CD8 subset, CD45RO-negative cells positively selected for CCR7, excluded terminally differentiated effector memory CD45RA+ cells. The sample belongs to a study of shared clonotypes between healthy human individuals. Study-wide context: Per-donor plates numbered three CD4 naive, three CD4 memory, two CD8 naive and one CD8 memory. Study observations and caveats: Compared with memory subsets, naive subsets generally had larger estimated richness. Against clonotypes common to all four donors, non-shared ones had lower generation probabilities.

For sorted subsets, 150 to 250 ng DNA per replicate equaled tens of thousands of T cell genomes. This table comes from immunoSEQ multiplex PCR, and its TCRdb copy is limited to in-frame clones, with some not included. This sample yields around 2.1 million clones, of which about 93% are seen a single time; roughly 1.7% belongs to the top ten. V gave up 4 bases and J gave up 6 bases, with 22 bases separating them. The germline V gene encodes CDR1 SEHNR and CDR2 FQNEAQ (reference sequence). The CDR3 runs to 17 residues. The origin of this receptor is a man younger than 35 in good health. Some clones in this sample may be carry-over from other donors' samples. Sample: naive CD8+ T cells from PBMCs. The V gene is TRBV7-9, the J gene TRBJ2-1, with D uncertain. The CDR3 DNA reads TGTGCCAGCAGCTCCCGTAGAGGACCGGAAGGTCGCAATGAGCAGTTCTTC. Translating it yields CASSSRRGPEGRNEQFF.